The entry below describes one T cell receptor (beta chain). The data derive from a study of CXCR3-negative and CXCR3-positive naive CD8 T cells. Via 5' RACE with UMI labels, TRB cDNA libraries were prepared. TCRdb reprocessed the 5' RACE reads, keeping one entry per CDR3 protein, no DNA. The sample's table shows 65,000 to 95,000 distinct CDR3 sequences. CDR3 length equals 13 residues. Germline loops: CDR1 MGHDK, CDR2 SYGVNS. The sequence came from a human donor in good health. Some clones in this sample may be carry-over from other donors' samples. The chain combines TRBV25-1 with TRBJ2-7. Material: naive CXCR3- CD8+ T cells from blood. The subset is: CD45RO-CCR7+CD27+CD95- naive CD8+ T cells lacking CXCR3 (TNR3-). The CDR3 loop is CASSDYDGREQYF.